This record covers a single T cell receptor beta chain. Relative to the germline gene, one junction end is altered; a read error may explain this. Looked up from germline, CDR1 is SGHNT and CDR2 is YYREEE (reference sequence). CDR3 length: 18 residues. Starting material of 400 to 600 ng total RNA yielded TCR beta cDNA via a constant-region primer. Researchers made the TCR beta libraries by running three nested multiplex PCR rounds with slightly modified ARM-PCR. Researchers ran the first two PCR rounds for roughly 11 cycles each with TRBV1-TRBV30 forward primers and a C-beta reverse primer. TCRdb re-derived calls from the multiplex PCR reads in MiXCR, one entry per CDR3 protein. The sample yields roughly 24,000 distinct CDR3 sequences, more than 70% seen once. RNA and DNA were co-extracted from about 20-30 mg of unsorted bulk tissue. The source of the sample is a study of tumor-infiltrating lymphocytes in primary liver carcinoma.

This sequence was found in a young woman with primary liver carcinoma and hepatitis B virus infection. The chain joins TRBV5-4 to TRBJ2-3; 9 positions agree with TRBD2. Sequenced material: liver tumor tissue from sampling region 5. Subset indicated: tumor region T5, tumor centre. CDR3 DNA sequence: TGTGCTAGCAGTAACCCGGCGGTTAGCGGGAGTCGGACAGAAACGCAGTATTTT. As protein: CASSNPAVSGSRTETQYF.